In this sample, the clone carrying this TCR beta chain turned up a few times. Antigen specificity is unknown. This entry belongs to a study of vaccination and CD4 T cells after COVID-19. For the study at large: Overlapping spike peptides of SARS-CoV-2, HCoV-NL63, HCoV-OC43 and HCoV-229E stimulated the cells. The authors gave control cultures a CEFX pool, an HIV-1 Nef pool, or no peptide.

V lost 6 bases, J lost 8 bases, and 13 bases lay in between. The CDR3 covers 12 residues. The V gene's germline CDR1 is MDHEN and CDR2 SYDVKM. Treatment indicated: roughly 11-day PBMC culture with coronavirus spike peptide pools or control peptides (ViraFEST assay). The Oncomine TCR Beta short-read assay sequenced DNA from cultured CD4+ T cells. Genomic DNA was extracted from cultured CD4+ T cells. MiXCR, applied by TCRdb to the PCR reads, yields one record per CDR3 protein. The data hold about 8,100 distinct CDR3 sequences, with around 50% observed a single time. The receptor was derived from a human donor who had recovered from COVID-19. What was sequenced was CD4+ T cells from blood, cultured in vitro. This rearrangement joins TRBV28 to TRBJ1-2; D may be TRBD1 (5 bases). CDR3 sequence: CASRGRLYGYTF. The CDR3 coding sequence is TGTGCCAGCAGGGGGCGCTTATACGGCTACACCTTC.